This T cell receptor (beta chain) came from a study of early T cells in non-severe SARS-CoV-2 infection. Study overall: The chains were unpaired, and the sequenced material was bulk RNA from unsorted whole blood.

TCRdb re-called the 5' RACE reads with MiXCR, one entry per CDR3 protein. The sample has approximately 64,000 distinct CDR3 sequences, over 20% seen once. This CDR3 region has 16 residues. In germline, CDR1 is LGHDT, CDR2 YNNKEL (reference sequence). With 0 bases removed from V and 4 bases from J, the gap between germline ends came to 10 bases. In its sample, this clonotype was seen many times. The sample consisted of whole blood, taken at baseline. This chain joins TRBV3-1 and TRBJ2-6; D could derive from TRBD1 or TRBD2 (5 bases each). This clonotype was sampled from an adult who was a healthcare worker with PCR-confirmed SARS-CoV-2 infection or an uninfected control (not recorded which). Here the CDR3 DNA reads TGTGCCAGCAGCCAAGATTGGGGGACCGGGGCCAACGTCCTGACTTTC. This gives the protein CASSQDWGTGANVLTF.